This TCR beta chain was captured by sequencing in a study of shared clonotypes between healthy human individuals. Study-level results: Estimated richness values were generally larger in naive subsets than in memory subsets. Having only a few donors restricted how much genetic and exposure-history diversity was captured.

Concerning this clone: No antigen is known for it.

Sequencing was performed with immunoSEQ multiplex PCR; in TCRdb, only in-frame clones are kept and a portion is missing. Among 2 million to 2.5 million clones listed, under 97% were seen once. This CDR3 has 15 residues. Per the germline V gene, CDR1 is MNHNY and CDR2 is SVGAGI (reference sequence). Trimming took off 6 bases at V and 3 bases at J, with 15 bases between the two ends. This clonotype was obtained from a man aged 18 to 35 in good health. The chain employs TRBV6-6 and TRBJ1-3, with a possible D match to TRBD1 (6 bases). The material sequenced was naive CD4+ T cells sorted from blood. The sample's subset: CD45RA+ positively selected. The CDR3 sequence: CASSPAGGGGNTIYF. For the CDR3, the DNA is TGTGCCAGCAGCCCCGCGGGGGGCGGTGGAAACACCATATATTTT.